This T cell receptor beta chain was sequenced for a study of blood T cell repertoires in COVID-19. Study-level information: The origin of the acute and convalescent COVID-19 samples was the United States, Italy and Spain. Sources were T cells, B-cell-depleted T cells, or PBMCs; the material itself was cDNA or gDNA.

Original processing notes: Nucleated cell counts were estimated from reference gene primer amplification. The protocol was immunoSEQ multiplex PCR, while the TCRdb copy is restricted to in-frame clones and leaves out a portion. The V and J calls and clone size come from that table; D and trimming were worked out from the DNA. Of roughly 24,000 clones listed, 75% to 85% are singletons. The CDR3 consists of 12 residues. V was shortened by 6 bases and J by 6 bases, with 12 bases between the two germline ends. CDR1 MNHEY and CDR2 SVGAGI come from the germline V gene. The origin of this receptor is a man older than 75 with active or convalescent COVID-19. The chain combines TRBV6-5 with TRBJ2-7, with a possible D match to TRBD1 (6 bases). Material for sequencing was peripheral blood. Here the CDR3 DNA reads TGTGCCAGCAGCCATTGGACAGCCGAGCAGTACTTC. Amino acids: CASSHWTAEQYF.